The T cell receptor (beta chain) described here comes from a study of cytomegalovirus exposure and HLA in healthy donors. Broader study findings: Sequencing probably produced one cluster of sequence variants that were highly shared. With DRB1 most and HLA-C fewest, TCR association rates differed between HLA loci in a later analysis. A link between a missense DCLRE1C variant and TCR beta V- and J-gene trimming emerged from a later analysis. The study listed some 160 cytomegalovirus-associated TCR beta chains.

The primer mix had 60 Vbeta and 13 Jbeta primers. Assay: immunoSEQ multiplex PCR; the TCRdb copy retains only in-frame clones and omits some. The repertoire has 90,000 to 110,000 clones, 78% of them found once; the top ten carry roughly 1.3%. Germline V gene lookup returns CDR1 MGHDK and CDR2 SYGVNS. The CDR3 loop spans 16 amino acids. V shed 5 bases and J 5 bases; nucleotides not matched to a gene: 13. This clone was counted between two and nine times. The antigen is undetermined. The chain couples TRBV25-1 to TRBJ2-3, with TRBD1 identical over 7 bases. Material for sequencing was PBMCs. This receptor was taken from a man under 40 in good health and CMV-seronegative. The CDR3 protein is CASSNRQGQVGDTQYF. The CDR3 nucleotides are TGTGCCAGCAGTAACCGACAGGGCCAAGTGGGAGATACGCAGTATTTT.